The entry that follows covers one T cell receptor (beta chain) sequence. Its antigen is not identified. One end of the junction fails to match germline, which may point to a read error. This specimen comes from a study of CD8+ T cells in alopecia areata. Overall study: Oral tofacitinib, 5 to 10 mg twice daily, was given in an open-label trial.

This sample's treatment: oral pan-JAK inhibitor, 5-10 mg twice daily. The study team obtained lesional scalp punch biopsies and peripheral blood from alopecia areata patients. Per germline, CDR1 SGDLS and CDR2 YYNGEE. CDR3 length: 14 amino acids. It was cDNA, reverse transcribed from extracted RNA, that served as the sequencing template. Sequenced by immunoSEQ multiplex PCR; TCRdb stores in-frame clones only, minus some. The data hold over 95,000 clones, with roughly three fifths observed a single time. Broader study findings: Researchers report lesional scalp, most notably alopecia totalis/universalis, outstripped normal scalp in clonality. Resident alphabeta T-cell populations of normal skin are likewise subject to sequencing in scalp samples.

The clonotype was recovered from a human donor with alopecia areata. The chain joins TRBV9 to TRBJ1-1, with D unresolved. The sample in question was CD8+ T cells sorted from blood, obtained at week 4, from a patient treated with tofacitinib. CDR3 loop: CASSQVSARTEAFF. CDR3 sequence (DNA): TGCGCCAGCAGCCAAGTGAGTGCGAGAACTGAAGCTTTCTTT.